The 8 T cell receptor beta chains in this list originate from one sample, sequenced in a study of T cell responses to AZD1222 COVID-19 vaccine. Some clones are missing from TCRdb's copy, which holds only in-frame ones; the method was immunoSEQ multiplex PCR. The sample carries about 130,000 clones, 90% recorded once. Sample: peripheral blood, taken on day 0 of AZD1222 vaccination. These receptors were collected from an adult in good health.

This sequence joins TRBV9 and TRBJ1-2; 9 bases line up with TRBD1. In germline, CDR1 is SGDLS, CDR2 YYNGEE. The CDR3 sequence is 15 residues long. The V and J ends lost 0 bases and 6 bases, in that order; junction bases with no gene match: 6. DNA of the CDR3: TGTGCCAGCAGCGTAGTTGGACAGGGGTGGGATGGCTACACCTTC. Translation: CASSVVGQGWDGYTF.

V gene TRBV6-5 combines with J gene TRBJ1-5; D gene ambiguous. Germline-derived CDR1 and CDR2 are MNHEY and SVGAGI. The CDR3 extends over 13 amino acids. V lost 6 bases, J lost 7 bases, and 13 bases lay in between. The CDR3, as DNA: TGTGCCAGCAGGACGGGGTCACAACAGCCCCAGCATTTT. Protein product: CASRTGSQQPQHF.

The CDR3 here is CAWSPVSGNTIYF. For the CDR3, the DNA is TGTGCCTGGAGTCCAGTTTCAGGAAACACCATATATTTT. V and J are TRBV30 and TRBJ1-3, with no clear D. The V gene's germline CDR1 is GTSNPN and CDR2 SVGIG (reference sequence). Trimming shortened V by 2 bases and J by 4 bases, and 9 bases separated the two germline ends. The CDR3 totals 13 residues.

The rearrangement joins TRBV28 to TRBJ1-1; D ambiguous. Germline V gene lookup returns CDR1 MDHEN and CDR2 SYDVKM. The CDR3 consists of 12 residues. Deletions cut 4 bases from V and 7 bases from J, with 10 bases between. The CDR3 bases are TGTGCCAGCAGTTGGAGTTCTTATGAAGCTTTCTTT. This translates into CASSWSSYEAFF. The entire variable domain, with the rest obtained from reference TRBV28 and TRBJ1-1, is as follows: DVKVTQSSRYLVKRTGEKVFLECVQDMDHENMFWYRQDPGLGLRLIYFSYDVKMKEKGDIPEGYSVSREKKERFSLILESASTNQTSMYLCASSWSSYEAFFGQGTRLTVV.

The chain couples TRBV2 to TRBJ1-2, with unresolved D. This CDR3 is 11 amino acids long. The V end was cut by 2 bases, the J end by 4 bases, with 2 bases between. In germline, CDR1 is SNHLY, CDR2 FYNNEI. In DNA, the CDR3 is TGTGCCAGCAGTGAATCCTATGGCTACACCTTC. The encoded protein is CASSESYGYTF.

V is TRBV10-1 and J is TRBJ2-3; 12 bases are shared with TRBD2. The V segment lost 0 bases and the J segment 6 bases; nucleotides outside the gene matches: 4. The CDR3 runs to 16 residues. Germline lookup yields CDR1 WNHNN and CDR2 SYGVQD (reference sequence). CDR3 nucleotides: TGCGCCAGCAGTGAGTCGATTGGACTAGCGGGGGATACGCAGTATTTT. Protein: CASSESIGLAGDTQYF.

The V and J genes are TRBV21-1 and TRBJ2-5; the D call TRBD1 from the table was never checked on the DNA. TRBV21-1 is labeled a pseudogene. This CDR3 spans 19 amino acids. The CDR3 DNA reads TGTGCCAGCAGCCCCCACCGTCCCCAGGGGGCTTGGGACCAAGAGACCCAGTACTTC. Translation gives CASSPHRPQGAWDQETQYF.

This chain links TRBV25-1 with TRBJ2-2; D is undetermined. Germline V CDR1 and CDR2: MGHDK, SYGVNS. The CDR3 consists of 12 residues. Trimming left V 5 bases short and J 2 bases short, with 3 bases between. The CDR3 region has the DNA TGTGCCAGCAGTATAAACACCGGGGAGCTGTTTTTT. This encodes CASSINTGELFF.